The T cell receptor beta chain described here comes from a study of cytotoxic CD8 clonotypes in ibrutinib-treated CLL. Background on the study: Response was recorded as partial in some 24 patients and complete in 2; at median approximately 63 months, approximately 14 remained remitted and about twelve had progressed.

Study-level findings and limits: Contraction or stability on treatment was seen for public clonotypes, which were uncommon. Clonality showed a rise at ibrutinib response that reversed toward baseline at progression.

The intended depth for sequencing was 1 in 200,000 to 1 in 1 million T cells. Sequenced by immunoSEQ multiplex PCR; TCRdb stores in-frame clones only, minus some. This table has about 45,000 clones, under 80% appearing once. As to this clone: Antigen unknown.

The V gene end was trimmed by 2 bases and the J gene end by 3 bases; junction bases not matched to a gene: 2. CDR3 length: 15 amino acids. Germline loops: CDR1 SGHRS, CDR2 YFSETQ. The sequenced sample was PBMCs, obtained after 24 months of ibrutinib treatment. This TCR came from a human donor with chronic lymphocytic leukemia. The chain combines TRBV5-1 with TRBJ2-5, with 12 bases matching TRBD2. Written as DNA, the CDR3 is TGCGCCAGCAGCTTACTAGCGGGAGGCGAAGAGACCCAGTACTTC. Protein sequence: CASSLLAGGEETQYF.